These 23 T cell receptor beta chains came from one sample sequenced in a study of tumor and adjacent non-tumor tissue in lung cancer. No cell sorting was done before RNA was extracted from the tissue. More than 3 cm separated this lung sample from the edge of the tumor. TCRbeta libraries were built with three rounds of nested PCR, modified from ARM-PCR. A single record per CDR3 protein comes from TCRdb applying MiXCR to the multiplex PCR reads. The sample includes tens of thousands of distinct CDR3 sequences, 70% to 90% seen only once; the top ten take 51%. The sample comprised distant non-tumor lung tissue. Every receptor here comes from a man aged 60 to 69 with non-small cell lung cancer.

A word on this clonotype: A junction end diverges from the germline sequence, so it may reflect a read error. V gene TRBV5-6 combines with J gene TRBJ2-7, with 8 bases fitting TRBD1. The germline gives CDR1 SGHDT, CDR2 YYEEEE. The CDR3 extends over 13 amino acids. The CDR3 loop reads CASSPPGQDERYF. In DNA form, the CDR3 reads TGTGCCAGCAGTCCACCGGGACAGGACGAGCGGTACTTC.

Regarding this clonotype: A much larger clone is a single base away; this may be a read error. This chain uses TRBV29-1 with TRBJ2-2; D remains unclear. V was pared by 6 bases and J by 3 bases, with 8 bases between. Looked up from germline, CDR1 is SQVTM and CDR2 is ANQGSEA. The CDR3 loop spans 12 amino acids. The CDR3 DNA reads TGCAGCGTGGGTGGGGACACCGGGGAGCTGTTTTTT. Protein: CSVGGDTGELFF.

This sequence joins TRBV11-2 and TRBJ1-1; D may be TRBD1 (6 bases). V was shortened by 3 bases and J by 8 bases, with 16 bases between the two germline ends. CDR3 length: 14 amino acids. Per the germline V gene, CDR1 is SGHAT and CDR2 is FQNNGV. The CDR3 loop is CASSFTGRWAEAFF. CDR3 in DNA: TGTGCCAGCAGCTTTACAGGGAGATGGGCCGAAGCTTTCTTT.

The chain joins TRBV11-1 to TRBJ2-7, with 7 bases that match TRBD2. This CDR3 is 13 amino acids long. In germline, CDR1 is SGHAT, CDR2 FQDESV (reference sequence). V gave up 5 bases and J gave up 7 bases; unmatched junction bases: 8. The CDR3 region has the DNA TGTGCCAGCAGCACGGGGAGGGGTAGAGAGCAGTACTTC. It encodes CASSTGRGREQYF. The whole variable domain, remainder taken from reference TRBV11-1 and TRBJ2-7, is EAEVAQSPRYKITEKSQAVAFWCDPISGHATLYWYRQILGQGPELLVQFQDESVVDDSQLPKDRFSAERLKGVDSTLKIQPAELGDSAMYLCASSTGRGREQYFGPGTRLTVT.

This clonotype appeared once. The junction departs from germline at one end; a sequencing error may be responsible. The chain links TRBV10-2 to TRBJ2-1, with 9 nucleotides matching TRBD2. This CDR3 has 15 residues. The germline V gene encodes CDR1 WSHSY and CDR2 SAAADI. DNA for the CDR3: TGCGCCAGCAGAACTAGCGGGCGGGCGGGAAATGAGCAGCTCTTC. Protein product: CASRTSGRAGNEQLF.

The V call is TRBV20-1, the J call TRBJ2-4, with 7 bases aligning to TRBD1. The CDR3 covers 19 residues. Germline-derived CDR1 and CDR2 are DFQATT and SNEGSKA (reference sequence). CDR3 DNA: TGCGGTACTAGAGCCGTCGACAGGGCCCTACAGGTGGCCAAAAACATTCAGTACTTC. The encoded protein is CGTRAVDRALQVAKNIQYF.

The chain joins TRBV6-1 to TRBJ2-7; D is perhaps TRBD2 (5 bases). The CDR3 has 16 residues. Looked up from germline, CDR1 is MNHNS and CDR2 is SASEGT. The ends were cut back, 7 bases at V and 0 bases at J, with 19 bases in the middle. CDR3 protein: CASIEAGVAGSYEQYF. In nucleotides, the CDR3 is TGTGCCAGCATTGAGGCGGGTGTGGCGGGCTCCTACGAGCAGTACTTC.

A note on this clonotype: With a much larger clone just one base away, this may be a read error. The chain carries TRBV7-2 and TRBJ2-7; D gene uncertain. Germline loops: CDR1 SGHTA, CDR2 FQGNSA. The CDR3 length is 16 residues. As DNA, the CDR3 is TGTGCCAGCAGCTCCCATTCCCCTAGGACGTATGGCGAGCAGTGCTTC. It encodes CASSSHSPRTYGEQCF.

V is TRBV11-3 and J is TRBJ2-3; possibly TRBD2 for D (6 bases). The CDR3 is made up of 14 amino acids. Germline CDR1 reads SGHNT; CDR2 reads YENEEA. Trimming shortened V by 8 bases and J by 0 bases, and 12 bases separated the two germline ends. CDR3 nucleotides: TGTGCCAGCTTACTAGCTCCTAGCACAGATACGCAGTATTTT. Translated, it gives CASLLAPSTDTQYF.

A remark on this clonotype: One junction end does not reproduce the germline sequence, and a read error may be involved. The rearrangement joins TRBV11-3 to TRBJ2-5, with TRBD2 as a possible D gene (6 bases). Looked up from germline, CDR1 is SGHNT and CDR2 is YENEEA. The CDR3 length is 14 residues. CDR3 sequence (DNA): TGTGCCAGCAGCTTAGGTGGGGGGACCCTCGTCCAGAACTTC. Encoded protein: CASSLGGGTLVQNF.

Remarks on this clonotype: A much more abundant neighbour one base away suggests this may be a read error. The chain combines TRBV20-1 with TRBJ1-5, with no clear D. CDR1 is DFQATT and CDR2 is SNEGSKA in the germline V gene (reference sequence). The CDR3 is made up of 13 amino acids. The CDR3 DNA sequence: TGCAGTGTTAGAGCAGGATATGGTGAGCCCCAGCATTTT. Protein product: CSVRAGYGEPQHF.

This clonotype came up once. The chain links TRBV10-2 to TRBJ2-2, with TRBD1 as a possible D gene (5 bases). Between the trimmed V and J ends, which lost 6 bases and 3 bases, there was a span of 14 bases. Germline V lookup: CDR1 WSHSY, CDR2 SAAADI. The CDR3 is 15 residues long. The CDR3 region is CASRDMGKDTGELFF. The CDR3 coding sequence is TGCGCCAGCAGGGACATGGGGAAGGACACCGGGGAGCTGTTTTTT.

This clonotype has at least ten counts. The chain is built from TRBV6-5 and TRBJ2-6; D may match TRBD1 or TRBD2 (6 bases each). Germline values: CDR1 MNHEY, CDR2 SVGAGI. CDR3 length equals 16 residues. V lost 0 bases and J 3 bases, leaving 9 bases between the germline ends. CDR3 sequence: CASSYSEGVGANVLTF. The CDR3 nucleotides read TGTGCCAGCAGTTACTCGGAGGGGGTTGGGGCCAACGTCCTGACTTTC.

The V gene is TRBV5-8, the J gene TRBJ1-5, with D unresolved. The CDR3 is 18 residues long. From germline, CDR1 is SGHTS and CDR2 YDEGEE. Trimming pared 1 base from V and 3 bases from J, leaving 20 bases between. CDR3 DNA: TGTGCCAGCAGCTTGATTTTTGGAACGGCTCGCGACAATCAGCCCCAGCATTTT. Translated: CASSLIFGTARDNQPQHF.

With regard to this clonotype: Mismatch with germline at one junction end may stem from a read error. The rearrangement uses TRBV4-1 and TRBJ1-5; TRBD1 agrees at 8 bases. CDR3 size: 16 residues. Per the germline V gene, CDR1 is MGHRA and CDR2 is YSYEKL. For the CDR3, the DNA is TGCGCCAGCAGCCAAATACAGGGGGACCCTAATAAGCCCCAGCACTTT. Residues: CASSQIQGDPNKPQHF.

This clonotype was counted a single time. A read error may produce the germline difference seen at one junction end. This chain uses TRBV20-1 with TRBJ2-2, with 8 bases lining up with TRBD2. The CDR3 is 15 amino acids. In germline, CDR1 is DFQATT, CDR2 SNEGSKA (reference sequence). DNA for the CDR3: TGCAATGCTAGAGAGATAGCGGGGTACACAGGGGAGCTGTTTTTT. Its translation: CNAREIAGYTGELFF.

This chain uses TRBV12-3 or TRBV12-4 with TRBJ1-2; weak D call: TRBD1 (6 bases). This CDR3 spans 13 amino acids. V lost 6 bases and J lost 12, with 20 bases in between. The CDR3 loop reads CASSTPGEGDHTF. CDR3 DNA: TGTGCCAGCAGCACACCGGGAGAGGGGGACCACACCTTC.

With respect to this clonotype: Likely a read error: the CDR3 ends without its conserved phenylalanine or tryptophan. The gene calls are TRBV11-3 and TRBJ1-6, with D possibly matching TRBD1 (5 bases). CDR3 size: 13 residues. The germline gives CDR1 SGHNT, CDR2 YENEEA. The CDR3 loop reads CANSFEGNSPLHL. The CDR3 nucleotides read TGTGCCAACAGCTTTGAGGGGAATTCACCCCTCCACTTA.

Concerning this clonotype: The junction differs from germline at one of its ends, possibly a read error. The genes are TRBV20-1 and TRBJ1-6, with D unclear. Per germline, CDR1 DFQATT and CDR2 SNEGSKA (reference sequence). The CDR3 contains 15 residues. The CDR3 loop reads CSARDTGWFNSPIHF. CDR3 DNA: TGCAGCGCTAGAGATACGGGATGGTTTAATTCACCCATCCACTTT.

The CDR3 region is CVSTLSGTLTKNIQYF. DNA for the CDR3: TGTGTCAGTACCTTATCCGGGACACTCACCAAAAACATTCAGTACTTC. The chain uses TRBV11-3 and TRBJ2-4, with D possibly being TRBD1 (6 bases). The length of the CDR3 is 16 residues. Germline V gene lookup returns CDR1 SGHNT and CDR2 YENEEA.

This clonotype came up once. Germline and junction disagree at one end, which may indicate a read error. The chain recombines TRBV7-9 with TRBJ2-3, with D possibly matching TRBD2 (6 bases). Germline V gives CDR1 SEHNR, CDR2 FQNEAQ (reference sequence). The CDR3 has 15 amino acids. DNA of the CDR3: TGTGCCAGCAGCTTAGGGGCAACTAGCACAGGTACGCAGTATTTT. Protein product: CASSLGATSTGTQYF.

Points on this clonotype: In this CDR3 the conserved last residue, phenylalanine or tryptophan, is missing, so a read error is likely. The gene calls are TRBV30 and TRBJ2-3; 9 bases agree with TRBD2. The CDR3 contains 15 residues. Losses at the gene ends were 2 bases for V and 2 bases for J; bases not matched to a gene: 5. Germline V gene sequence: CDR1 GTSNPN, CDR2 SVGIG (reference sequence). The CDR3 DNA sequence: TGTGCCTGGAGTAGGGCGGGGGGGGTCACAGATACGCAGTATTTA. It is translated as CAWSRAGGVTDTQYL.

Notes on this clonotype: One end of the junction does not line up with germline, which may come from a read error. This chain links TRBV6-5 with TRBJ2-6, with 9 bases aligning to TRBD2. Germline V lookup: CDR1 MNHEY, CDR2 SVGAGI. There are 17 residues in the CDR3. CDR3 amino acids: CASILAGASSVANVLIF. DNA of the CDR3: TGTGCCAGCATTTTAGCGGGGGCCAGCTCTGTGGCCAACGTCCTGATTTTC.